This is a list of T cell receptor beta chains from one sample in a study of T-cell reconstitution after alpha-beta-depleted transplantation in children. TCRdb used MiXCR to reprocess the PCR reads, holding one entry per CDR3 protein. There are about 250,000 distinct CDR3 sequences in the sample; roughly 25% occur only once, and around 4.8% lies in the top ten. The sample here was PBMCs, mostly from graft donor cells, taken 360 days after TCRalphabeta/CD19-depleted stem cell transplant. The receptors come from a female patient aged 2-10 years who had a stem cell transplant for congenital amegakaryocytic thrombocytopenia, so the T cells may come from the graft donor. CDR3s include the opening cysteine and the closing phenylalanine or tryptophan. The D gene is left open where the match is weak. The size field is filled for only some rows; it gives once, few, many or a size class.

TRBV29-1,.,12,TRBJ2-5,few,CSVLPEQETQYF,TGCAGCGTCCTCCCAGAGCAAGAGACCCAGTACTTC
TRBV20-1,.,15,TRBJ2-1,.,CSAGNRDVRDNEQFF,TGCAGTGCTGGGAACCGGGACGTCAGGGACAATGAGCAGTTCTTC
TRBV6-1,TRBD2,16,TRBJ2-3,few,CASRAGLAGGTDTQYF,TGTGCCAGCAGAGCGGGACTAGCGGGAGGCACAGATACGCAGTATTTT
TRBV7-9,TRBD2,16,TRBJ2-1,few,CASSPREARSYNEQFF,TGTGCCAGCAGCCCTCGGGAGGCCCGCTCCTACAATGAGCAGTTCTTC
TRBV12-3/TRBV12-4,TRBD1,14,TRBJ2-1,.,CASSLDSTGDEQFF,TGTGCCAGCAGTTTAGATTCGACAGGGGATGAGCAGTTCTTC
TRBV7-9,TRBD1,15,TRBJ2-6,.,CASSLTGLTYNVLTF,TGTGCCAGCAGCTTGACAGGGTTAACGTACAACGTCCTGACTTTC
TRBV14,.,15,TRBJ2-1,few,CASSQDRIRNNEQFF,TGTGCCAGCAGCCAAGATCGTATCCGAAACAATGAGCAGTTCTTC
TRBV20-1,TRBD1,16,TRBJ2-5,.,CCARHLRQGKKETQYF,TGCTGTGCTAGACATCTACGACAGGGGAAGAAAGAGACCCAGTACTTC
TRBV3-1,.,14,TRBJ2-1,.,CASRRTGDWNEQFF,TGTGCCAGCAGAAGGACTGGGGATTGGAATGAGCAGTTCTTC
TRBV7-9,TRBD2,15,TRBJ2-1,few,CASSLGGGSHNEQFF,TGTGCCAGCAGCTTAGGCGGGGGGTCTCACAATGAGCAGTTCTTC
TRBV12-3/TRBV12-4,TRBD1,17,TRBJ2-1,.,CASSLSGGQGSRNEQFF,TGTGCCAGCAGTTTGTCCGGGGGACAGGGATCAAGAAATGAGCAGTTCTTC
TRBV7-2,TRBD2,15,TRBJ2-2,.,CASSLGLAHAGELFF,TGTGCCAGCAGCTTAGGACTAGCTCACGCCGGGGAGCTGTTTTTT
TRBV24-1,.,15,TRBJ1-1,.,CATSESGGVNTEAFF,TGTGCCACCAGTGAGAGCGGGGGAGTGAACACTGAAGCTTTCTTT
TRBV28,TRBD2,15,TRBJ2-7,few,CASSLDLAGVLEQYF,TGTGCCAGCAGTTTAGATCTAGCGGGAGTACTCGAGCAGTACTTC
TRBV2,.,12,TRBJ1-3,.,CASLRSGNTIYF,TGTGCCAGCTTACGCTCGGGAAACACCATATATTTT
TRBV11-2,.,16,TRBJ2-1,few,CASSLNLDRSYNEQFF,TGTGCCAGCAGCTTAAATCTGGACCGCTCCTACAATGAGCAGTTCTTC
TRBV7-9,.,13,TRBJ2-2,.,CASSFQGIGELFF,TGTGCCAGCAGCTTTCAGGGGATCGGGGAGCTGTTTTTT
TRBV4-1,TRBD2,15,TRBJ2-3,.,CASSPGTSGPDTQYF,TGCGCCAGCAGCCCAGGGACTAGCGGCCCAGATACGCAGTATTTT
TRBV15,.,17,TRBJ1-3,.,CATSRDRDQGRGNTIYF,TGTGCCACCAGCAGAGATCGAGACCAGGGTCGTGGAAACACCATATATTTT
TRBV4-2,TRBD2,16,TRBJ2-6,.,CASSLRLAYGANVLTF,TGTGCCAGCAGCCTCCGACTAGCTTATGGGGCCAACGTCCTGACTTTC